These 14 T cell receptor beta chains came from one sample sequenced in a study of blood T cell repertoires in COVID-19. Clones were sequenced by immunoSEQ multiplex PCR, and TCRdb holds only the in-frame ones, with some missing. The table has approximately 82,000 clones, around 89% seen once. The sequenced material came from peripheral blood. These receptors were collected from a man between 65 and 85 years old with active or convalescent COVID-19.

V usage is TRBV7-2 and J usage is TRBJ1-2; 8 bases fit TRBD1. The CDR3 has 13 amino acids. The V segment lost 9 bases and the J segment 5 bases; nucleotides outside the gene matches: 8. Germline V gene lookup returns CDR1 SGHTA and CDR2 FQGNSA. The CDR3 reads CASLDRGQYGYTF. DNA for the CDR3: TGTGCCAGTTTAGACAGGGGACAGTATGGCTACACCTTC.

The chain has TRBV6-4 and TRBJ2-7, with 8 nucleotides matching TRBD1. The CDR3 covers 15 residues. V trimming: 4 bases; J trimming: 2 bases; junction bases outside the gene matches: 7. Germline V gene sequence: CDR1 MRHNA, CDR2 SNTAGT. CDR3 sequence: CASSGSGQGAYEQYF. CDR3 nucleotides: TGTGCCAGCAGTGGCTCAGGACAGGGAGCCTACGAGCAGTACTTC.

The rearrangement links TRBV11-3 to TRBJ2-7; tentative D call: TRBD1 (6 bases). The CDR3 extends over 14 amino acids. Germline V gives CDR1 SGHNT, CDR2 YENEEA. The germline V and J ends were trimmed by 5 bases and 2 bases, with 13 bases remaining between them. CDR3 loop: CASSPYDRPYEQYF. The CDR3 nucleotides read TGTGCCAGCAGCCCATACGACAGGCCCTACGAGCAGTACTTC.

Only one count was recorded for this clone. This chain uses TRBV23-1 with TRBJ1-2; TRBD1 agrees at 10 bases. TRBV23-1 qualifies as an ORF whose function is uncertain. Trimming at V came to 4 bases and at J to 3 bases, leaving 2 bases not matched to a gene. The CDR3 sequence is 14 residues long. The CDR3 loop is CASSPGQGDYGYTF. For the CDR3, the DNA is TGCGCCAGCAGTCCCGGACAGGGGGACTATGGCTACACCTTC.

This clone was seen a single time. The chain has TRBV14 and TRBJ2-1; 10 bases map to TRBD1. Germline assignment: CDR1 SGHDN and CDR2 FVKESK. The CDR3 contains 15 residues. V was clipped by 4 bases and J by 4 bases; unmatched bases: 4. CDR3 sequence (DNA): TGTGCCAGCAGCCCCCGACAGGGGGCTTACAATGAGCAGTTCTTC. It is translated as CASSPRQGAYNEQFF.

The chain has TRBV11-2 and TRBJ2-2; TRBD2 agrees at 11 bases. Germline V lookup: CDR1 SGHAT, CDR2 FQNNGV. This CDR3 is 16 amino acids long. V lost 3 bases and J lost 8; bases outside the gene matches: 8. CDR3 DNA sequence: TGTGCCAGCAGCTTCCTAGCGGGAGGTGTGCGGGGGGAGCTGTTTTTT. Its protein product is CASSFLAGGVRGELFF.

The chain couples TRBV19 to TRBJ1-5; 8 bases align to TRBD1. Germline trimming cut 6 bases from V and 9 bases from J; bases unmatched to any gene: 7. This CDR3 spans 13 amino acids. From germline, CDR1 is LNHDA and CDR2 SQIVND (reference sequence). The chain's CDR3 is CASSQDRALPQHF. CDR3 nucleotide sequence: TGTGCCAGTAGCCAGGACAGGGCACTGCCCCAGCATTTT. The full variable domain, rest sourced from reference TRBV19 and TRBJ1-5, is DGGITQSPKYLFRKEGQNVTLSCEQNLNHDAMYWYRQDPGQGLRLIYYSQIVNDFQKGDIAEGYSVSREKKESFPLTVTSAQKNPTAFYLCASSQDRALPQHFGDGTRLSIL.

The chain has TRBV9 and TRBJ2-3; tentative D call: TRBD2 (5 bases). The length of the CDR3 is 15 residues. Trimming removed 3 bases at V and 4 bases at J, with 15 bases between. The germline V gene has CDR1 SGDLS and CDR2 YYNGEE. The CDR3 DNA is TGTGCCAGCAGCGCCTCATCCGGGATCTCAGATACGCAGTATTTT. It specifies CASSASSGISDTQYF.

V gene TRBV24-1 combines with J gene TRBJ1-5; 8 bases match TRBD1. CDR3 length: 16 amino acids. Germline V gene lookup returns CDR1 KGHDR and CDR2 SFDVKD. The V and J ends lost 11 bases and 0 bases, in that order; junction bases with no gene match: 11. In DNA, the CDR3 is TGTGCCATAACACGGACAGGGTTGGTTAGCAATCAGCCCCAGCATTTT. Amino acids: CAITRTGLVSNQPQHF.

This clone was counted only a few times. The chain couples TRBV7-9 to TRBJ2-7, with TRBD1 as a possible D gene (6 bases). CDR1 and CDR2 (germline): SEHNR, FQNEAQ (reference sequence). Trimming pared 1 base from V and 4 bases from J, leaving 11 bases between. CDR3 length: 14 residues. CDR3 residues: CASSLGQEPYEQYF. In DNA, the CDR3 is TGTGCCAGCAGCTTAGGACAGGAGCCGTACGAGCAGTACTTC.

The J gene is TRBJ1-2, the V gene TRBV12-3 or TRBV12-4; D call uncertain. CDR3 length equals 11 residues. The ends were cut back, 4 bases at V and 4 bases at J, with 4 bases in the middle. CDR3 coding DNA: TGTGCCAGCAGTTCCGGCTATGGCTACACCTTC. It is translated as CASSSGYGYTF.

The V gene is TRBV11-2, the J gene TRBJ2-3; maybe TRBD2 (5 bases). Germline V CDR1 and CDR2: SGHAT, FQNNGV. Trimming cost V 3 bases and J 4 bases, with 11 bases left between them. The CDR3 consists of 14 residues. In DNA form, the CDR3 reads TGTGCCAGCAGCTTTGGACTTTCCCCAGATACGCAGTATTTT. Translated, it gives CASSFGLSPDTQYF.

The gene calls are TRBV19 and TRBJ2-3; tentatively, D is TRBD2 (5 bases). Trimming cost V 3 bases and J 0 bases, with 10 bases left between them. CDR1 LNHDA and CDR2 SQIVND come from the germline V gene (reference sequence). This CDR3 is built from 15 residues. The DNA for the CDR3 is TGTGCCAGTAGTATGACTTGGACTAGCACAGATACGCAGTATTTT. This sequence encodes CASSMTWTSTDTQYF.

This chain links TRBV5-6 with TRBJ1-2; the match to TRBD1 covers 7 bases. There are 14 residues in the CDR3. The V gene end was trimmed by 0 bases and the J gene end by 4 bases; junction bases not matched to a gene: 3. The germline CDR1 and CDR2 sequences are SGHDT and YYEEEE. The CDR3: CASSLGDSLYGYTF. In DNA, the CDR3 is TGTGCCAGCAGCTTGGGGGACAGCCTCTATGGCTACACCTTC.